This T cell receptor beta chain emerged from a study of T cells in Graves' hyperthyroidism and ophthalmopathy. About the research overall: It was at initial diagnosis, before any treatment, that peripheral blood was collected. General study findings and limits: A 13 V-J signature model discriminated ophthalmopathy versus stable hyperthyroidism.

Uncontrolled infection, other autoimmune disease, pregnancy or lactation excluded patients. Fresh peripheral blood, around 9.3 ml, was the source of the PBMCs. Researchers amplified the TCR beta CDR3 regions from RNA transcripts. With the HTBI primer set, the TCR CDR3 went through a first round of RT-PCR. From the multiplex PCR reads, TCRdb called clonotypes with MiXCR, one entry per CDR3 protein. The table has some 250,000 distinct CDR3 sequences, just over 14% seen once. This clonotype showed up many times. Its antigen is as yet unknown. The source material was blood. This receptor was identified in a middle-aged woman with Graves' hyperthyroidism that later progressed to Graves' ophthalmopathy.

The chain's CDR3 is CASRGGVNTEAFF. CDR3 in DNA: TGTGCCAGCAGGGGAGGGGTGAACACTGAAGCTTTCTTT. The chain joins TRBV7-9 to TRBJ1-1; possible D gene TRBD1, 5 bases. V was clipped by 6 bases and J by 0 bases, with 8 bases between them. Per the germline V gene, CDR1 is SEHNR and CDR2 is FQNEAQ (reference sequence). The CDR3 totals 13 residues.